This T cell receptor beta chain emerged from a study of T cells in women clearing cervical HPV infection. Germline CDR1 MDHEN, CDR2 SYDVKM. This CDR3 has 10 residues. With regard to this clone: Read sequence stops 3 residues before the CDR3 end, and the germline J gene provides the missing end.

Here immunoSEQ multiplex PCR was the method, and the copy in TCRdb shows in-frame clones only, minus some. The sample has 13,000 to 15,000 clones. The rearrangement links TRBV28 to TRBJ1-2; unclear D gene. This clonotype originated in a woman aged 18-70 years with a cervical HPV16 infection that either progressed to CIN3+ or cleared (not recorded which). Sequenced material: blood buffy coat. The CDR3 region is CASSAGGYTF. CDR3 DNA, as far as it was read: TGTGCCAGCAGTGCGGGGGGC.